Below, 3 T cell receptor beta chains from the same sample are listed, as sequenced in a study of cytomegalovirus exposure and HLA in healthy donors. This PCR relied on a set of 60 Vbeta primers and 13 Jbeta primers. Method: immunoSEQ multiplex PCR; TCRdb's copy keeps in-frame clones and lacks some. The sample shows under 200,000 clones, around 77% of them seen only once. The sample taken for sequencing was PBMCs. These receptors all stem from a woman under 40 in good health and CMV-seronegative.

The chain links TRBV6-5 to TRBJ2-7; D possibly corresponds to TRBD1 (6 bases). The germline CDR1 and CDR2 sequences are MNHEY and SVGAGI. This CDR3 spans 13 amino acids. Trimming removed 5 bases at V and 3 bases at J, with 11 bases between. CDR3 loop: CASSERGFYEQYF. The CDR3 nucleotides are TGTGCCAGCAGTGAGAGGGGGTTCTACGAGCAGTACTTC.

This sequence joins TRBV10-3 and TRBJ2-5; TRBD2 agrees at 9 bases. The germline CDR1 and CDR2 sequences are ENHRY and SYGVKD. This CDR3 region has 14 residues. The V segment lost 6 bases and the J segment 4 bases; nucleotides outside the gene matches: 6. The CDR3 is CAIRASGVGETQYF. CDR3 nucleotides: TGTGCCATCAGGGCTAGCGGGGTCGGAGAGACCCAGTACTTC.

The J gene is TRBJ2-5, the V gene TRBV27; 10 bases fit TRBD1. Judging by the DNA end, TRBJ2-7 fits better; the J call may be wrong. Germline loops: CDR1 MNHEY, CDR2 SMNVEV (reference sequence). There are 15 residues in the CDR3. CDR3 amino acids: CASSKGQGLSYEQYF. In DNA, the CDR3 is TGTGCCAGCAGTAAGGGACAGGGGCTTTCCTACGAGCAGTACTTC.